A single sample gave rise to the 2 T cell receptor beta chains below, sequenced in a study of T-cell memory formation after mild COVID-19. TCRdb called the 5' RACE reads again in MiXCR, with one record for every CDR3 protein. Among 95,000 to 120,000 distinct CDR3 sequences, about 24% were seen once, and the ten largest hold around 41%. Sequences were obtained from PBMCs or a T cell subset sorted from them (not recorded which). These receptors were obtained from a young man who had mild COVID-19 (a few samples of this study predate the infection). Cell type and time point are not known.

V and J are TRBV4-1 and TRBJ2-6; D gene ambiguous. In germline, CDR1 is MGHRA, CDR2 YSYEKL. This CDR3 is 16 amino acids long. V was cut by 1 base and J by 1 base, with 8 bases left in between. Here the CDR3 reads CASSQAELSGANVLTF. In nucleotides, the CDR3 is TGCGCCAGCAGCCAAGCTGAATTGTCTGGGGCCAACGTCCTGACTTTC.

The chain links TRBV5-1 to TRBJ1-4, with D possibly TRBD1 on 5 matching bases. This CDR3 spans 14 amino acids. The germline V gene has CDR1 SGHRS and CDR2 YFSETQ. V was shortened by 2 bases and J by 2 bases, with 7 bases between the two germline ends. CDR3 sequence: CASSLGDTNEKLFF. The CDR3 DNA is TGCGCCAGCAGCTTAGGGGACACTAATGAAAAACTGTTTTTT.